This entry concerns a single T cell receptor (beta chain). Antigen unknown. The data originate from a study of OX40 agonist ivuxolimab in advanced cancers. Only in-frame clones appear in the TCRdb table, and some are missing; sequencing was by immunoSEQ multiplex PCR. The sample records around 58,000 clones, over 75% being singletons. The CDR3 spans 14 residues. Germline V gene lookup returns CDR1 SGHTA and CDR2 FQGNSA. Trimming took off 5 bases at V and 2 bases at J, with 10 bases between the two ends. Findings and limits, study-wide: Normalized expansion of T-cell clones was also low for some nonresponders.

The chain carries TRBV7-2 and TRBJ1-5, with D possibly TRBD1 on 5 matching bases. This TCR derives from an adult with an advanced solid tumor such as melanoma, head and neck, liver or kidney cancer. Sample: CD4+ or CD8+ T cells sorted from blood, taken in a trial of the OX40 agonist ivuxolimab. The CDR3 is CASSPGGGNQPQHF. The DNA of the CDR3 is TGTGCCAGCAGCCCCGGAGGGGGCAATCAGCCCCAGCATTTT.